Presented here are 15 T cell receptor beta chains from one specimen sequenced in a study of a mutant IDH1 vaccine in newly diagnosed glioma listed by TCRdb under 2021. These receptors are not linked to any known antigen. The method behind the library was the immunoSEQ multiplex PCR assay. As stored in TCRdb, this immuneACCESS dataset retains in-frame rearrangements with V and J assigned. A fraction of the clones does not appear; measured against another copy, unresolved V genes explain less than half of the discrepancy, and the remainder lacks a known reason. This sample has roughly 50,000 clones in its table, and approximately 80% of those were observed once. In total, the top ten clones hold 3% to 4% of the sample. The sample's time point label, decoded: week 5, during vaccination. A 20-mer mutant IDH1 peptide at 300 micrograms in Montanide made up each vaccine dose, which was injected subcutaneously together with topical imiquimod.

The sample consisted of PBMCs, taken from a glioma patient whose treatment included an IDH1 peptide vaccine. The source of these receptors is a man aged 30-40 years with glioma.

The CDR3 DNA sequence: TGTGCCAGCAGTGACGCCCATGGGGATGAGCAGTTCTTC. Amino acids: CASSDAHGDEQFF. J is TRBJ2-1 and V is TRBV6-4, with D unclear. CDR1 and CDR2 (germline): MRHNA, SNTAGT. There are 13 residues in the CDR3. With 2 bases removed from V and 8 bases from J, the gap between germline ends came to 10 bases.

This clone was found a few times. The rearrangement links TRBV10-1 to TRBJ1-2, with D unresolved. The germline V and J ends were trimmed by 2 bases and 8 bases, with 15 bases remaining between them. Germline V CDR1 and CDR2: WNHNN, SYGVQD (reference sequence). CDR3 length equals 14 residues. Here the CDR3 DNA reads TGCGCCAGCAGTGAGGAAGGCAGCCCTAGGGGCTACACCTTC. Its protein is CASSEEGSPRGYTF.

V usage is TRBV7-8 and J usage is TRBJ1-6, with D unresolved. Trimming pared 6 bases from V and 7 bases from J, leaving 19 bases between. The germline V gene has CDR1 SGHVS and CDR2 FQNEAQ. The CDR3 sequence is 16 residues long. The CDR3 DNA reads TGTGCCAGCAGTAACCAAGCTCCGACCTCCAATTCACCCCTCCACTTT. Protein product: CASSNQAPTSNSPLHF. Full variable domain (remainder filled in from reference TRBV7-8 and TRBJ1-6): GAGVSQSPRYKVAKRGQDVALRCDPISGHVSLFWYQQALGQGPEFLTYFQNEAQLDKSGLPSDRFFAERPEGSVSTLKIQRTQQEDSAVYLCASSNQAPTSNSPLHFGNGTRLTVT.

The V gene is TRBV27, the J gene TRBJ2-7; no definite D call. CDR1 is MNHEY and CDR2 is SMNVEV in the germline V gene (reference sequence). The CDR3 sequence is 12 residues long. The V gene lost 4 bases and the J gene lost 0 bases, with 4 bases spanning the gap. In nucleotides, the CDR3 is TGTGCCAGCAGTTCCCTCTCCTACGAGCAGTACTTC. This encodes CASSSLSYEQYF.

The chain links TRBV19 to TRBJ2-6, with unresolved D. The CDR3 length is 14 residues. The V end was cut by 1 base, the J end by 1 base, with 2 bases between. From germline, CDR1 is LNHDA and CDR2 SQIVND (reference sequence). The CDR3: CASSIGSGANVLTF. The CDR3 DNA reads TGTGCCAGTAGTATAGGGTCTGGGGCCAACGTCCTGACTTTC.

The CDR3 DNA is TGTGCCAGCAGCTTAAGTGGGATCTCACCCCTCCACTTT. This translates into CASSLSGISPLHF. This sequence joins TRBV7-9 and TRBJ1-6; D is unclear. Trimming removed 2 bases at V and 10 bases at J, with 9 bases between. There are 13 residues in the CDR3. CDR1 is SEHNR, CDR2 FQNEAQ, per germline (reference sequence).

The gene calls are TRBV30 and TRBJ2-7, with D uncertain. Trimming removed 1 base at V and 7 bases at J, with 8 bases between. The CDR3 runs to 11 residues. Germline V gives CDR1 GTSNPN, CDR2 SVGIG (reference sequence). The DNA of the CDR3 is TGTGCCTGGAGTGCCCCTCGGGAGCAGTACTTC. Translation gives CAWSAPREQYF.

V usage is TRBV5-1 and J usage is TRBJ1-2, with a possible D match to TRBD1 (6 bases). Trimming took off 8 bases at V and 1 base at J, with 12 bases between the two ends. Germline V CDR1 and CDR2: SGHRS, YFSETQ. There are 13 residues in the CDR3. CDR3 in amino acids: CASKGDINYGYTF. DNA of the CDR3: TGCGCCAGTAAGGGGGACATTAACTATGGCTACACCTTC.

Here the CDR3 reads CASRVTRVETQYF. The CDR3, as DNA: TGTGCCAGCAGGGTAACAAGGGTTGAGACCCAGTACTTC. V usage is TRBV6-1 and J usage is TRBJ2-5, with D unresolved. Germline V gene lookup returns CDR1 MNHNS and CDR2 SASEGT. Trimming removed 6 bases at V and 5 bases at J, with 13 bases between. The CDR3 has 13 residues.

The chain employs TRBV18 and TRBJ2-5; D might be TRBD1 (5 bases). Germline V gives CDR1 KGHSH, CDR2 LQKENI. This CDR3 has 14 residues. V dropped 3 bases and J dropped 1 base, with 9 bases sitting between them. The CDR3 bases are TGTGCCAGCTCACCCCAGGGTCGCCAAGAGACCCAGTACTTC. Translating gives CASSPQGRQETQYF.

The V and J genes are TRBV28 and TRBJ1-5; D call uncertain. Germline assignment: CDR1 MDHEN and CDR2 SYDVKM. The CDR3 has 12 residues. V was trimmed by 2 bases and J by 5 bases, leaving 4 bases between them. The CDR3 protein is CASSLVYQPQHF. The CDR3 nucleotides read TGTGCCAGCAGTTTAGTCTATCAGCCCCAGCATTTT.

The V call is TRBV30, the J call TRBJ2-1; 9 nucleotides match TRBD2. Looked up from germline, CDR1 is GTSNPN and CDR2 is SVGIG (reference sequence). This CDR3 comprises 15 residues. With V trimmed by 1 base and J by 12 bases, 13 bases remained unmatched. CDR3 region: CAWSAGGAGGLRQFF. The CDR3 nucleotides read TGTGCCTGGAGTGCCGGGGGAGCGGGGGGCCTTCGGCAGTTCTTC. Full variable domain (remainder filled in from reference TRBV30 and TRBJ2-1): SQTIHQWPATLVQPVGSPLSLECTVEGTSNPNLYWYRQAAGRGLQLLFYSVGIGQISSEVPQNLSASRPQDRQFILSSKKLLLSDSGFYLCAWSAGGAGGLRQFFGPGTRLTVL.

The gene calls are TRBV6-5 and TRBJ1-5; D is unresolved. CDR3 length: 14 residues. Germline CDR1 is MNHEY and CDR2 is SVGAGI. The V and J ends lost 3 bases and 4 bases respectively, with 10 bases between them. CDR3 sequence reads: CASSYKGGNQPQHF. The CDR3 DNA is TGTGCCAGCAGTTATAAGGGAGGGAATCAGCCCCAGCATTTT.

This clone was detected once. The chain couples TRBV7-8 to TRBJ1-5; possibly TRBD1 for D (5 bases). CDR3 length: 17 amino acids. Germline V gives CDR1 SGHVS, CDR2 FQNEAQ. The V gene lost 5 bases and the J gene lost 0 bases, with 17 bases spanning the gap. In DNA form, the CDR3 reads TGTGCCAGCAGCAAAAGGGGTGACACTCGTAGCAATCAGCCCCAGCATTTT. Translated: CASSKRGDTRSNQPQHF. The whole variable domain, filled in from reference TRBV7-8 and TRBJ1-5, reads GAGVSQSPRYKVAKRGQDVALRCDPISGHVSLFWYQQALGQGPEFLTYFQNEAQLDKSGLPSDRFFAERPEGSVSTLKIQRTQQEDSAVYLCASSKRGDTRSNQPQHFGDGTRLSIL.

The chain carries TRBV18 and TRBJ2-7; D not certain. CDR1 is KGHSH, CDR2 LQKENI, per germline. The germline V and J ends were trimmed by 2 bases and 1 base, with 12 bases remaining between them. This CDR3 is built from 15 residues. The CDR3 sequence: CASSPEDVTSYEQYF. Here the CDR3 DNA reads TGTGCCAGCTCACCAGAAGACGTAACTTCCTACGAGCAGTACTTC.